These T cell receptor beta chains were read from a single sample in a study of OX40 agonist ivuxolimab in advanced cancers. Profiled with immunoSEQ multiplex PCR; TCRdb holds only in-frame clones, not every one. This table holds about 110,000 clones, 75% to 95% found once. Sequencing was performed on CD4+ or CD8+ T cells sorted from blood, taken in a trial of the OX40 agonist ivuxolimab. Every receptor here comes from an adult with an advanced solid tumor such as melanoma, head and neck, liver or kidney cancer. The CDR3 runs from the conserved cysteine through the conserved F or W. D genes are given only for firm matches. Some rows have no size entry. The others give once, few or many, or a class for an expanded clone.

D,J,V,size,CDR3,DNA
-,TRBJ2-3,TRBV5-6,-,CASSQTDTQYF,TGTGCCAGCAGCCAAACAGATACGCAGTATTTT
-,TRBJ1-1,TRBV6-6,-,CASSRGPEAFF,TGTGCCAGCAGTAGGGGTCCTGAAGCTTTCTTT
-,TRBJ1-5,TRBV2,-,CASVAGLGGNQPQHF,TGTGCCAGCGTAGCAGGGTTGGGGGGCAATCAGCCCCAGCATTTT
-,TRBJ1-6,TRBV30,-,CAWKWGLYNSPLHF,TGTGCCTGGAAATGGGGCCTCTATAATTCACCCCTCCACTTT
-,TRBJ2-5,TRBV28,-,CASSQRPQGPQYF,TGTGCCAGCAGTCAGCGGCCCCAGGGGCCCCAGTACTTC
-,TRBJ2-4,TRBV27,-,CASSARLAKNIQYF,TGTGCCAGCAGTGCTCGGTTAGCCAAAAACATTCAGTACTTC
-,TRBJ2-2,TRBV28,-,CASSSGQLNTGELFF,TGTGCCAGCAGTTCTGGACAGTTGAACACCGGGGAGCTGTTTTTT
TRBD2,TRBJ2-7,TRBV28,-,CASTPGGTLGYEQYF,TGTGCCAGCACTCCGGGGGGGACACTCGGCTACGAGCAGTACTTC
-,TRBJ1-3,TRBV15,-,CATSRDGGAGNTIYF,TGTGCCACCAGCAGAGATGGAGGGGCTGGAAACACCATATATTTT
TRBD2,TRBJ2-7,TRBV14,-,CASSPTSGGYEQYF,TGTGCCAGCAGCCCCACTAGCGGGGGTTACGAGCAGTACTTC
-,TRBJ2-5,TRBV6-5,-,CASNWYQETQYF,TGTGCCAGCAATTGGTACCAAGAGACCCAGTACTTC
TRBD1,TRBJ1-4,TRBV5-4,-,CASSPKTGDTNEKLFF,TGTGCCAGCAGCCCGAAGACAGGGGACACTAATGAAAAACTGTTTTTT
TRBD1,TRBJ1-4,TRBV7-2,-,CASSLGRQGGEKLFF,TGTGCCAGCAGCTTAGGCCGACAGGGTGGGGAAAAACTGTTTTTT
-,TRBJ2-3,TRBV6-5,few,CASSHPGTGDTQYF,TGTGCCAGCAGTCACCCAGGCACGGGAGATACGCAGTATTTT
-,TRBJ1-6,TRBV28,-,CASSLLTAGISPLHF,TGTGCCAGCAGTTTACTGACGGCAGGGATTTCACCCCTCCACTTT
-,TRBJ2-5,TRBV7-6,-,CASSLGALQETQYF,TGTGCCAGCAGCTTAGGGGCGCTTCAAGAGACCCAGTACTTC
-,TRBJ2-7,TRBV20-1,-,CSARLSYEQYF,TGCAGTGCTAGGTTGAGCTACGAGCAGTACTTC
-,TRBJ2-1,TRBV9,-,CASSVDRWGGGYNEQFF,TGTGCCAGCAGCGTAGATCGATGGGGCGGAGGTTACAATGAGCAGTTCTTC
-,TRBJ1-6,TRBV19,-,CASSIEPRSSYNSPLHF,TGTGCCAGTAGTATAGAGCCCAGGAGCTCCTATAATTCACCCCTCCACTTT
TRBD1,TRBJ2-5,TRBV7-2,-,CASSFRTGTEQETQYF,TGTGCCAGCAGCTTCCGAACCGGGACAGAACAAGAGACCCAGTACTTC
-,TRBJ1-1,TRBV2,once,CVSSPGLSYTEAFF,TGTGTCAGCAGTCCGGGTTTGAGCTACACTGAAGCTTTCTTT
TRBD1,TRBJ2-2,TRBV5-1,-,CASTRQGDTGELFF,TGCGCCAGTACACGACAGGGGGACACCGGGGAGCTGTTTTTT
-,TRBJ2-7,TRBV6-1,-,CASRDLLREQYF,TGTGCCAGCAGAGACCTTCTTCGCGAGCAGTACTTC
-,TRBJ2-7,TRBV7-2,-,CASSLGNGPYEQYF,TGTGCCAGCAGCTTAGGGAACGGACCCTACGAGCAGTACTTC
-,TRBJ2-7,TRBV11-2,-,CASSPPGRSYEQYF,TGTGCCAGCAGCCCCCCGGGACGTTCCTACGAGCAGTACTTC
-,TRBJ1-5,TRBV15,-,CATSVTKGSNQPQHF,TGTGCCACCAGCGTCACGAAAGGCAGCAATCAGCCCCAGCATTTT
TRBD1,TRBJ1-6,TRBV2,-,CASRNPGTAQNSYNSPLHF,TGTGCCAGCAGGAACCCCGGGACAGCTCAGAACTCCTATAATTCACCCCTCCACTTT
TRBD2,TRBJ2-5,TRBV29-1,-,CSVGILAKETQYF,TGCAGCGTGGGAATACTAGCGAAAGAGACCCAGTACTTC
TRBD1,TRBJ1-1,TRBV7-6,-,CASSPGTVNTEAFF,TGTGCCAGCAGCCCAGGGACAGTGAACACTGAAGCTTTCTTT